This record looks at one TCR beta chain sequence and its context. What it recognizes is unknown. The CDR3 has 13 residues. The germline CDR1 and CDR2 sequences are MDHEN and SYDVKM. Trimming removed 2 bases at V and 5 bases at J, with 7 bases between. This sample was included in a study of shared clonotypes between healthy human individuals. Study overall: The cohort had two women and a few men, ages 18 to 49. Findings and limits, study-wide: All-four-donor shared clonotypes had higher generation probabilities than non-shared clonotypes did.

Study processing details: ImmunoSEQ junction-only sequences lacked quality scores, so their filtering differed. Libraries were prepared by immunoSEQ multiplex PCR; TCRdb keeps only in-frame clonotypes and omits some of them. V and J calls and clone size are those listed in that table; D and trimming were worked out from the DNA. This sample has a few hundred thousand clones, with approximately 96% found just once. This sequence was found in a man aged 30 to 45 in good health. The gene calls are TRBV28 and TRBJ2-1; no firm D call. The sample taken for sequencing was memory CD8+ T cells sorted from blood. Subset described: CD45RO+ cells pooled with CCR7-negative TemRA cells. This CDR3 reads CASSLGLHNEQFF. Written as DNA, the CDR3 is TGTGCCAGCAGTTTAGGCCTACACAATGAGCAGTTCTTC.